This T cell receptor beta chain derives from a study of T cell responses to AZD1222 COVID-19 vaccine. J lost 8 bases, V lost 5 bases, and 7 bases had no gene match. This CDR3 is built from 14 residues. The germline V gene encodes CDR1 MNHEY and CDR2 SVGEGT. General study results and limits: Repertoires were obtained solely post-peak T cell response. Researchers report vaccine-associated CD4 TCRs spanning spike, with dominance at 160-218 and 743-854. Seropositive AZD1222 recipients at baseline numbered only five or six.

Remarks on this clone: The antigen is unknown.

Some clones are missing from TCRdb's copy, which holds only in-frame ones; the method was immunoSEQ multiplex PCR. The table has around 140,000 clones, over 75% seen once. The receptor comes from an adult in good health. This chain connects TRBV6-2 or TRBV6-3 to TRBJ1-4, with 8 bases identical to TRBD1. The starting material was peripheral blood, obtained on day 0 of AZD1222 vaccination. This chain's CDR3 is CASSKDRVIEKLFF. Written as DNA, the CDR3 is TGTGCCAGCAGTAAGGACAGGGTCATAGAAAAACTGTTTTTT.